The entry below describes one TCR beta chain. Methods used by the authors: Reference gene primer amplification yielded estimated nucleated cell counts. Sequenced by immunoSEQ multiplex PCR; TCRdb stores in-frame clones only, minus some. That table is the source of V, J and clone size, and D and trimming were worked out from the DNA. The repertoire has about 150,000 clones, 82% of them found once; the top ten carry roughly 15%. This specimen comes from a study of blood T cell repertoires in COVID-19. At the level of the study: Material from acute and convalescent COVID-19 was sourced from the United States, Italy and Spain. PBMCs, B-cell-depleted T cells, or T cells provided the cDNA or gDNA that made up the material.

Germline CDR1 is DFQATT and CDR2 is SNEGSKA (reference sequence). This CDR3 spans 14 amino acids. V gave up 3 bases and J gave up 0 bases; unmatched junction bases: 5. This sequence joins TRBV20-1 and TRBJ2-7; 7 nucleotides line up with TRBD2. The specimen was peripheral blood. The receptor was derived from a human donor with acute or convalescent COVID-19. The donor label of this sample is uncertain. DNA for the CDR3: TGCAGTGCTAGTCAGGCTAGCGGCTCCTACGAGCAGTACTTC. It yields the protein CSASQASGSYEQYF.